The entry below describes one TCR beta chain. As yet, its antigen is unknown. Germline V gene data show CDR1 as SGHTA and CDR2 as FQGNSA. V was clipped by 5 bases and J by 7 bases, with 12 bases between them. CDR3 length equals 13 residues. This record belongs to a study of immune evolution from preneoplasia to lung adenocarcinoma. Study-wide results and limits: From normal lung to invasive adenocarcinoma, top clone frequencies appeared to decrease.

Premalignant or tumor cells were enriched by macro-dissection after pathologic assessment. Clones were read by immunoSEQ multiplex PCR, and TCRdb kept only the in-frame ones, dropping some. The data contain 6,300 or so clones, approximately 80% of them singletons. This TCR came from a donor at least 70 years old with lung adenocarcinoma. Specimen: FFPE lung adenocarcinoma in situ tissue. The chain uses TRBV7-2 and TRBJ2-1; D remains unclear. CDR3 protein: CASSPPPSNEQFF. The CDR3 DNA follows: TGTGCCAGCAGCCCGCCGCCGTCGAATGAGCAGTTCTTC.